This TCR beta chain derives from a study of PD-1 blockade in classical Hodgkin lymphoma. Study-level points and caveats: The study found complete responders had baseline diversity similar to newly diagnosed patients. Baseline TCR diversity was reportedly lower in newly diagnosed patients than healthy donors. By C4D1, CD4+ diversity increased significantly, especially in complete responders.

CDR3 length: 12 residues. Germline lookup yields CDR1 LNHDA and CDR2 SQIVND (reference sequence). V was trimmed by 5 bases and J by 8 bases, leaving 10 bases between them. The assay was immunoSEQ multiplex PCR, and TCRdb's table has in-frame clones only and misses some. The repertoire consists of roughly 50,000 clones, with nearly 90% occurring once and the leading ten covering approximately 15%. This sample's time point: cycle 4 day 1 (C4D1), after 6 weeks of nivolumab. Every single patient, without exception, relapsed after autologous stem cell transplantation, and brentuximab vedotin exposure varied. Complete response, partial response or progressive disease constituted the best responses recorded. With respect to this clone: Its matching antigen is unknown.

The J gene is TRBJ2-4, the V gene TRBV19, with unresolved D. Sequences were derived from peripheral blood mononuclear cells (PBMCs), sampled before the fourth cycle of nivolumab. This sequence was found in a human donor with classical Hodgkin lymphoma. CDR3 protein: CASSASWDIQYF. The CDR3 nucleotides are TGTGCCAGTAGTGCCTCTTGGGACATTCAGTACTTC.